The 9 T cell receptor beta chains reported below all come from one sample, sequenced in a study of glioma-infiltrating T cells after dendritic cell vaccination. Sample time point: after dendritic cell vaccination, including at tumor progression/relapse. Generated by immunoSEQ multiplex PCR, the TCRdb table keeps only in-frame clones and is missing some. This sample has some 99,000 clones, with 65% to 85% found just once. The sequencing here drew on blood, taken after dendritic cell vaccination. The receptors originated from a human donor with glioblastoma.

The chain uses TRBV5-1 and TRBJ2-2; D gene unclear. CDR3 length equals 13 residues. Germline CDR1 SGHRS, CDR2 YFSETQ. V lost 0 bases to trimming and J lost 3 bases, with 3 bases between them. This CDR3 is CASSLAYTGELFF. The CDR3 DNA follows: TGCGCCAGCAGCTTGGCCTACACCGGGGAGCTGTTTTTT. The whole variable domain, remainder taken from reference TRBV5-1 and TRBJ2-2, is KAGVTQTPRYLIKTRGQQVTLSCSPISGHRSVSWYQQTPGQGLQFLFEYFSETQRNKGNFPGRFSGRQFSNSRSEMNVSTLELGDSALYLCASSLAYTGELFFGEGSRLTVL.

The chain couples TRBV18 to TRBJ2-7; TRBD1 agrees at 9 bases. The CDR3 extends over 15 amino acids. The trim removed 4 bases at V and 5 bases at J, leaving 9 bases unmatched. Germline lookup yields CDR1 KGHSH and CDR2 LQKENI. The CDR3 nucleotides are TGTGCCAGCTCACTTTCCCGGGACAGGGCCCACGAGCAGTACTTC. Translated, it gives CASSLSRDRAHEQYF.

V is TRBV30 and J is TRBJ1-1; tentative D call: TRBD1 (5 bases). The V gene lost 2 bases and the J gene lost 0 bases, with 13 bases spanning the gap. This CDR3 has 15 amino acids. Germline V gives CDR1 GTSNPN, CDR2 SVGIG (reference sequence). CDR3 bases: TGTGCCTGGAGTCCTTCGACAGACATGAACACTGAAGCTTTCTTT. Its protein is CAWSPSTDMNTEAFF.

This chain uses TRBV11-3 with TRBJ1-4, with a possible D match to TRBD1 (5 bases). Germline V gene lookup returns CDR1 SGHNT and CDR2 YENEEA. This CDR3 has 13 residues. Trimming left V 4 bases short and J 5 bases short, with 8 bases between. Here the CDR3 reads CASSSGGNEKLFF. Written as DNA, the CDR3 is TGTGCCAGCAGCTCCGGGGGGAATGAAAAACTGTTTTTT.

This chain joins TRBV4-2 and TRBJ2-7; 10 bases match TRBD2. After removal of 0 bases from V and 2 bases from J, the junction contained 7 bases not matched to a gene. The CDR3 is 17 amino acids. Germline values: CDR1 LGHNA, CDR2 YNFKEQ. The CDR3 DNA reads TGTGCCAGCAGCCAAGACGCCGGGACTAGCGACACCTACGAGCAGTACTTC. Its protein product is CASSQDAGTSDTYEQYF.

This clone was seen a single time. The chain couples TRBV28 to TRBJ1-5; TRBD1 might be the D (6 bases). Germline values: CDR1 MDHEN, CDR2 SYDVKM. V lost 5 bases to trimming and J lost 2 bases, with 16 bases between them. This CDR3 is 16 amino acids long. The chain's CDR3 is CASSPAGDIGNQPQHF. In nucleotides, the CDR3 is TGTGCCAGCAGTCCCGCAGGGGATATTGGCAATCAGCCCCAGCATTTT.

The chain recombines TRBV7-3 with TRBJ2-1; no firm D call. The CDR3 length is 13 residues. The germline V gene encodes CDR1 SGHTA and CDR2 FQGTGA. Trimming left V 4 bases short and J 6 bases short, with 10 bases between. The CDR3 sequence is CASSSPPSNEQFF. DNA of the CDR3: TGTGCCAGCAGCTCCCCCCCGTCCAATGAGCAGTTCTTC. The full variable domain, completed using reference TRBV7-3 and TRBJ2-1, is GAGVSQTPSNKVTEKGKYVELRCDPISGHTALYWYRQSLGQGPEFLIYFQGTGAADDSGLPNDRFFAVRPEGSVSTLKIQRTERGDSAVYLCASSSPPSNEQFFGPGTRLTVL.

The chain is built from TRBV18 and TRBJ2-3, with D unclear. Per the germline V gene, CDR1 is KGHSH and CDR2 is LQKENI. Trimming took 0 bases from V and 2 from J, leaving 3 bases between them. The CDR3 has 13 residues. CDR3 region: CASSPPHTDTQYF. CDR3 sequence (DNA): TGTGCCAGCTCACCACCTCACACAGATACGCAGTATTTT.

The CDR3 here is CASRLLAGGLMTKNIQYF. In DNA, the CDR3 is TGTGCCAGCAGGTTACTAGCGGGAGGGCTTATGACCAAAAACATTCAGTACTTC. V gene TRBV2 combines with J gene TRBJ2-4; 13 nucleotides line up with TRBD2. There are 18 residues in the CDR3. CDR1 SNHLY and CDR2 FYNNEI come from the germline V gene. With 6 bases clipped from V and 2 bases from J, the junction kept 10 bases outside the gene matches.